This T cell receptor beta chain was captured by sequencing in a study of T cells in Graves' hyperthyroidism and ophthalmopathy. Study results and limitations: Also found in blood were most expanded thyroid clonotypes above 0.001.

The CDR3 loop spans 16 amino acids. Germline V gene sequence: CDR1 MNHEY, CDR2 SMNVEV (reference sequence). V was clipped by 0 bases and J by 7 bases; unmatched bases: 2. This clonotype appeared a few times. Its cognate antigen is unknown. Amplified TCR beta CDR3 regions derived from RNA transcripts. With the HTBI primer set, the TCR CDR3 went through a first round of RT-PCR. MiXCR, applied by TCRdb to the multiplex PCR reads, yields one record per CDR3 protein. Of over 650,000 distinct CDR3 sequences in the sample, approximately 16% were seen once. Uncontrolled infections, other autoimmune diseases, pregnancy or lactation led to exclusion of patients.

This TCR was recovered from a man aged 18-30 years with Graves' hyperthyroidism. The sample was blood. The chain combines TRBV27 with TRBJ2-1; 14 nucleotides agree with TRBD2. The CDR3 DNA reads TGTGCCAGCAGTTTATCGACTAGCGGGGGGGGGAATGAGCAGTTCTTC. Protein product: CASSLSTSGGGNEQFF.